The 24 T cell receptor beta chains given below trace back to one sample, sequenced in a study of shared clonotypes between healthy human individuals. Naive CD8 cells lacked CD45RO and underwent positive selection for CCR7, leaving out terminally differentiated effector memory CD45RA+ cells. Profiling relied on immunoSEQ multiplex PCR, and the TCRdb table lists in-frame clones only, not all of them. In the table there are under 2,000,000 clones, over 85% of which are singletons. Sequencing used naive CD8+ T cells sorted from blood. The receptor set was obtained from a man between 18 and 35 years old in good health.

This chain connects TRBV2 to TRBJ2-3, with D tentatively TRBD2 (6 bases). V lost 3 bases and J 5 bases, leaving 12 bases between the germline ends. This CDR3 region has 14 residues. CDR1 is SNHLY and CDR2 is FYNNEI in the germline V gene. The CDR3 loop is CASSDPTGVDTQYF. As DNA, the CDR3 is TGTGCCAGCAGTGACCCTACGGGAGTAGATACGCAGTATTTT.

In the case of this clone: Other DNA sequences within the sample encode an identical CDR3. The chain uses TRBV10-3 and TRBJ1-1; D ambiguous. The V gene's germline CDR1 is ENHRY and CDR2 SYGVKD. Trimming cost V 0 bases and J 0 bases, with 5 bases left between them. This CDR3 contains 14 residues. CDR3 residues: CAISESGLNTEAFF. DNA of the CDR3: TGTGCCATCAGTGAGTCAGGGTTGAACACTGAAGCTTTCTTT.

This chain joins TRBV7-9 and TRBJ1-2, with TRBD1 as a possible D gene (6 bases). Trimming left V 1 base short and J 4 bases short, with 10 bases between. Germline CDR1 and CDR2: SEHNR and FQNEAQ (reference sequence). CDR3 length: 14 amino acids. CDR3 residues: CASSLEGRGYGYTF. In DNA, the CDR3 is TGTGCCAGCAGCTTAGAGGGCAGGGGCTATGGCTACACCTTC.

This clone was detected only once. The chain carries TRBV10-3 and TRBJ2-1, with D hard to call. The V end was cut by 3 bases, the J end by 5 bases, with 11 bases between. Germline V gene data show CDR1 as ENHRY and CDR2 as SYGVKD. The CDR3 totals 14 residues. The CDR3 DNA reads TGTGCCATCAGTGAAGGTACAGCCGACAATGAGCAGTTCTTC. Its protein is CAISEGTADNEQFF.

The gene calls are TRBV14 and TRBJ2-3, with a possible D match to TRBD2 (5 bases). The CDR3 totals 14 residues. CDR1 and CDR2 from the germline V gene are SGHDN and FVKESK. The V end lost 3 bases, the J end lost 3 bases, and 10 bases lay between the germline ends. CDR3 loop: CASSQAGGTDTQYF. The CDR3 DNA reads TGTGCCAGCAGCCAGGCAGGAGGAACAGATACGCAGTATTTT.

Concerning this clone itself: The sample contains more than one DNA sequence encoding this CDR3. This chain joins TRBV5-6 and TRBJ2-7, with a tentative D call TRBD1 (7 bases). Germline CDR1 reads SGHDT; CDR2 reads YYEEEE. The CDR3 contains 13 residues. Trimming took 0 bases from V and 6 from J, leaving 10 bases between them. CDR3 sequence: CASSLVQGGEQYF. The CDR3 DNA reads TGTGCCAGCAGCTTGGTCCAGGGGGGCGAGCAGTACTTC.

This chain links TRBV13 with TRBJ1-1; 9 bases align to TRBD1. The germline CDR1 and CDR2 sequences are PRHDT and FYEKMQ (reference sequence). The CDR3 spans 15 residues. The trim removed 5 bases at V and 0 bases at J, leaving 4 bases unmatched. The chain's CDR3 is CASSEDRGVNTEAFF. The DNA for the CDR3 is TGTGCCAGCAGCGAAGACAGGGGGGTGAACACTGAAGCTTTCTTT.

The rearrangement uses TRBV7-2 and TRBJ2-1; 13 bases map to TRBD2. J was trimmed by 0 bases and V by 2 bases; bases with no gene match: 7. The CDR3 has 19 residues. Germline loops: CDR1 SGHTA, CDR2 FQGNSA. The CDR3 DNA reads as TGTGCCAGCAGCTTATCTGGACTAGCGGGAGTTGGCTCCTACAATGAGCAGTTCTTC. Protein: CASSLSGLAGVGSYNEQFF.

The chain carries TRBV7-2 and TRBJ2-2, with D tentatively TRBD2 (6 bases). Trimming pared 0 bases from V and 3 bases from J, leaving 14 bases between. This CDR3 has 17 residues. Germline V gene sequence: CDR1 SGHTA, CDR2 FQGNSA. This CDR3 is CASSLALSGVYTGELFF. The CDR3 DNA reads as TGTGCCAGCAGCTTAGCGCTATCGGGAGTATACACCGGGGAGCTGTTTTTT. Complete variable domain (other parts from reference TRBV7-2 and TRBJ2-2): GAGVSQSPSNKVTEKGKDVELRCDPISGHTALYWYRQSLGQGLEFLIYFQGNSAPDKSGLPSDRFSAERTGGSVSTLTIQRTQQEDSAVYLCASSLALSGVYTGELFFGEGSRLTVL.

As regards this clone: Other DNA sequences of this sample code for an identical CDR3. This chain joins TRBV27 and TRBJ1-1; 8 nucleotides align to TRBD1. V lost 2 bases and J lost 5; bases outside the gene matches: 4. Germline V gives CDR1 MNHEY, CDR2 SMNVEV (reference sequence). CDR3 length: 14 residues. CDR3 in amino acids: CASSLQGAGTEAFF. DNA for the CDR3: TGTGCCAGCAGTTTACAGGGGGCGGGGACTGAAGCTTTCTTT.

V gene TRBV6-6 combines with J gene TRBJ1-1; D remains ambiguous. Germline V gene data show CDR1 as MNHNY and CDR2 as SVGAGI (reference sequence). V lost 2 bases and J 6 bases, leaving 10 bases between the germline ends. The CDR3 sequence is 13 residues long. For the CDR3, the DNA is TGTGCCAGCAGTTACGTGGGCGGCTCTGAAGCTTTCTTT. Encoded protein: CASSYVGGSEAFF.

Of note for this clone: The sample has other DNA sequences that encode this CDR3 too. The rearrangement joins TRBV6-6 to TRBJ2-7, with D unresolved. The length of the CDR3 is 12 residues. V was cut by 3 bases and J by 3 bases, with 6 bases left in between. Looked up from germline, CDR1 is MNHNY and CDR2 is SVGAGI (reference sequence). The CDR3 is CASSYELYEQYF. CDR3 sequence (DNA): TGTGCCAGCAGTTATGAGCTCTACGAGCAGTACTTC.

The gene calls are TRBV19 and TRBJ1-6, with D unresolved. V lost 3 bases, J lost 9 bases, and 12 bases lay in between. In germline, CDR1 is LNHDA, CDR2 SQIVND (reference sequence). The length of the CDR3 is 14 residues. In nucleotides, the CDR3 is TGTGCCAGTAGTATTGGGGAGGGTGGTTCACCCCTCCACTTT. This translates into CASSIGEGGSPLHF. The full variable domain, with the rest looked up from reference TRBV19 and TRBJ1-6, is DGGITQSPKYLFRKEGQNVTLSCEQNLNHDAMYWYRQDPGQGLRLIYYSQIVNDFQKGDIAEGYSVSREKKESFPLTVTSAQKNPTAFYLCASSIGEGGSPLHFGNGTRLTVT.

The gene calls are TRBV19 and TRBJ1-6; 7 positions match TRBD1. The junction had 8 bases not matched to a gene; V was cut back by 3 bases and J by 9 bases. This CDR3 spans 15 amino acids. Germline V gene lookup returns CDR1 LNHDA and CDR2 SQIVND (reference sequence). The CDR3 sequence is CASSIFDRVGSPLHF. Here the CDR3 DNA reads TGTGCCAGTAGTATTTTTGACAGGGTCGGTTCACCCCTCCACTTT.

The chain combines TRBV28 with TRBJ2-1, with 8 nucleotides matching TRBD2. This CDR3 has 15 residues. Per the germline V gene, CDR1 is MDHEN and CDR2 is SYDVKM. The ends lost 3 bases at V and 10 bases at J; junction bases unmatched: 11. The CDR3 is CASSFLFGGGSEQFF. The CDR3 nucleotides are TGTGCCAGCAGTTTTCTCTTTGGCGGGGGGTCCGAGCAGTTCTTC. Full variable domain (remainder filled in from reference TRBV28 and TRBJ2-1): DVKVTQSSRYLVKRTGEKVFLECVQDMDHENMFWYRQDPGLGLRLIYFSYDVKMKEKGDIPEGYSVSREKKERFSLILESASTNQTSMYLCASSFLFGGGSEQFFGPGTRLTVL.

This chain links TRBV6-6 with TRBJ2-7; D uncertain. Germline CDR1 and CDR2: MNHNY and SVGAGI (reference sequence). The CDR3 runs to 12 residues. V was pared by 4 bases and J by 6 bases, with 10 bases between. Written as DNA, the CDR3 is TGTGCCAGCAGTTCTCTTAAGAGCGAGCAGTACTTC. It encodes CASSSLKSEQYF.

The gene calls are TRBV30 and TRBJ2-7, with D possibly matching TRBD2 (6 bases). V lost 2 bases to trimming and J lost 3 bases, with 14 bases between them. Germline V gene data show CDR1 as GTSNPN and CDR2 as SVGIG (reference sequence). The CDR3 loop spans 14 amino acids. The CDR3 spells CAWSPRETYYEQYF. The CDR3 nucleotides read TGTGCCTGGAGTCCCCGGGAGACCTACTACGAGCAGTACTTC.

This rearrangement joins TRBV14 to TRBJ2-3; 8 nucleotides line up with TRBD1. CDR1 and CDR2 from the germline V gene are SGHDN and FVKESK. Trimming at V came to 4 bases and at J to 5 bases, leaving 11 bases not matched to a gene. The CDR3 is 16 amino acids. The DNA for the CDR3 is TGTGCCAGCAGCCCATTGCCCAGGGGGCGAGGAGATACGCAGTATTTT. This gives the protein CASSPLPRGRGDTQYF. Full variable domain (missing parts from reference TRBV14 and TRBJ2-3): EAGVTQFPSHSVIEKGQTVTLRCDPISGHDNLYWYRRVMGKEIKFLLHFVKESKQDESGMPNNRFLAERTGGTYSTLKVQPAELEDSGVYFCASSPLPRGRGDTQYFGPGTRLTVL.

This chain joins TRBV7-8 and TRBJ2-1, with TRBD2 matching 7 bases. Germline values: CDR1 SGHVS, CDR2 FQNEAQ. The CDR3 totals 16 residues. V shed 4 bases and J 10 bases; nucleotides not matched to a gene: 16. The chain's CDR3 is CASSSDRTRQSGEQFF. The CDR3 DNA follows: TGTGCCAGCAGCTCTGATAGGACTAGGCAAAGCGGGGAGCAGTTCTTC.

On this clone itself: Other DNA sequences of this sample code for an identical CDR3. The chain uses TRBV27 and TRBJ1-6; TRBD1 might be the D (5 bases). Germline V gene sequence: CDR1 MNHEY, CDR2 SMNVEV (reference sequence). The V gene lost 2 bases and the J gene lost 9 bases, with 11 bases spanning the gap. The CDR3 loop spans 14 amino acids. The CDR3 loop reads CASSLQGVGSPLHF. The CDR3 DNA sequence: TGTGCCAGCAGTTTACAGGGTGTTGGTTCACCCCTCCACTTT.

The V and J genes are TRBV9 and TRBJ2-1, with 9 bases identical to TRBD1. J was trimmed by 4 bases and V by 4 bases; bases with no gene match: 9. Per germline, CDR1 SGDLS and CDR2 YYNGEE. The CDR3 contains 16 residues. CDR3 in DNA: TGTGCCAGCAGCACTCCGACAGGGGGAGATTACAATGAGCAGTTCTTC. Its protein is CASSTPTGGDYNEQFF.

The chain has TRBV14 and TRBJ1-2, with D unresolved. Trimming pared 3 bases from V and 1 base from J, leaving 9 bases between. CDR1 SGHDN and CDR2 FVKESK come from the germline V gene. The CDR3 has 14 residues. The chain's CDR3 is CASSQYGYNYGYTF. CDR3 coding DNA: TGTGCCAGCAGCCAGTACGGGTATAACTATGGCTACACCTTC.

V usage is TRBV7-8 and J usage is TRBJ1-6, with TRBD1 identical over 9 bases. Germline CDR1 is SGHVS and CDR2 is FQNEAQ. Trimming at V came to 6 bases and at J to 7 bases, leaving 7 bases not matched to a gene. The CDR3 runs 15 residues. The chain's CDR3 is CASRAGQGMNSPLHF. The DNA for the CDR3 is TGTGCCAGCAGAGCAGGACAGGGGATGAATTCACCCCTCCACTTT.

The rearrangement links TRBV5-4 to TRBJ2-5; D not certain. Trimming pared 4 bases from V and 5 bases from J, leaving 15 bases between. The CDR3 consists of 14 residues. Per germline, CDR1 SGHNT and CDR2 YYREEE (reference sequence). The CDR3 DNA reads TGTGCCAGCAGCCTCCGTCGAGAGATGGAGACCCAGTACTTC. It codes for CASSLRREMETQYF.